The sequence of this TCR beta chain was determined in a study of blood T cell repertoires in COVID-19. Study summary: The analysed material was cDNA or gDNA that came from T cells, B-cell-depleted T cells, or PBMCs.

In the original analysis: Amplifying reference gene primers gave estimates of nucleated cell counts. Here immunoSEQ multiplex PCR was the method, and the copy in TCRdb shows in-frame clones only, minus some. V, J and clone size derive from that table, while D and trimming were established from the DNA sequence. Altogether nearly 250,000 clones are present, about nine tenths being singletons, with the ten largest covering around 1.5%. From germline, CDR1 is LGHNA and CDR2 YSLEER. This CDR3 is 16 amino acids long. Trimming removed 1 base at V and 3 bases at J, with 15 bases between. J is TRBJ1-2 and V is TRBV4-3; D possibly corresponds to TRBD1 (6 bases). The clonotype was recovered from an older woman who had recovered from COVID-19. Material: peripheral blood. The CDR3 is CASSQVSHRADYGYTF. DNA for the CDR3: TGCGCCAGCAGCCAAGTCTCCCACAGGGCGGACTATGGCTACACCTTC.